This entry lists 10 T cell receptor beta chains sequenced from one sample in a study of blood T cells in healthy people across ages. Sample-barcoded 5' priming and a J-beta primer mix drove a second PCR of about 6 to 12 cycles. A single record per CDR3 protein comes from TCRdb applying MiXCR to the 5' RACE reads. There are over 1,500,000 distinct CDR3 sequences in the sample; 35% to 50% occur only once, and 23% lies in the top ten. The sample comprised blood. The receptor source for this set is a human donor in good health.

The V gene is TRBV4-2, the J gene TRBJ2-1, with a weak D call TRBD1 (6 bases). Trimming took off 5 bases at V and 4 bases at J, with 21 bases between the two ends. The germline V gene encodes CDR1 LGHNA and CDR2 YNFKEQ. The CDR3 consists of 17 residues. The CDR3 loop reads CASSCYWGPALYNEQFF. CDR3 sequence (DNA): TGTGCCAGCAGCTGCTACTGGGGGCCCGCACTTTACAATGAGCAGTTCTTC.

The V gene is TRBV7-2, the J gene TRBJ2-3; D is unclear. Germline V gene data show CDR1 as SGHTA and CDR2 as FQGNSA. The CDR3 consists of 13 residues. The V end was cut by 2 bases, the J end by 4 bases, with 7 bases between. The CDR3 DNA reads as TGTGCCAGCAGCTTAAACAACCCAGATACGCAGTATTTT. Protein: CASSLNNPDTQYF.

The chain couples TRBV4-1 to TRBJ2-7; 9 positions agree with TRBD1. J lost 5 bases, V lost 1 base, and 9 bases had no gene match. This CDR3 comprises 16 residues. Germline CDR1 MGHRA, CDR2 YSYEKL. In nucleotides, the CDR3 is TGCGCCAGCAGCCAAGGGCCACAGGGGGCTTTTAACGAGCAGTACTTC. Its translation: CASSQGPQGAFNEQYF.

V gene TRBV29-1 combines with J gene TRBJ2-7; possibly TRBD1 for D (5 bases). V was shortened by 3 bases and J by 5 bases, with 17 bases between the two germline ends. Germline V gene data show CDR1 as SQVTM and CDR2 as ANQGSEA. There are 14 residues in the CDR3. The CDR3 region is CSVEGLLKRHEQYF. Here the CDR3 DNA reads TGCAGCGTTGAGGGGCTCCTCAAGCGCCACGAGCAGTACTTC.

The rearrangement links TRBV25-1 to TRBJ2-1, with D perhaps matching TRBD1 (6 bases). V was pared by 2 bases and J by 7 bases, with 12 bases between. The CDR3 covers 14 residues. CDR1 is MGHDK and CDR2 is SYGVNS in the germline V gene. In DNA form, the CDR3 reads TGTGCCAGCAGTGAAAGGGGGATGTGGAATGAGCAGTTCTTC. Translated: CASSERGMWNEQFF.

This clonotype has more than one count but fewer than ten. A read error is possible here, since a much larger clone lies one base away. The chain carries TRBV15 and TRBJ2-5; D ambiguous. The CDR3 spans 12 residues. The germline gives CDR1 LNHNV, CDR2 YYDKDF (reference sequence). V lost 0 bases to trimming and J lost 4 bases, with 3 bases between them. In nucleotides, the CDR3 is TGTGCCACCAGCAGAGAACGAGAGACCCAGTACTTC. Its translation: CATSRERETQYF.

J is TRBJ1-5 and V is TRBV19, with 8 bases lining up with TRBD1. Germline V gene data show CDR1 as LNHDA and CDR2 as SQIVND (reference sequence). The V gene end was trimmed by 3 bases and the J gene end by 12 bases; junction bases not matched to a gene: 13. This CDR3 is 15 amino acids long. The CDR3: CASSMSAVTGVRQHF. The CDR3 DNA reads TGTGCCAGTAGTATGAGTGCCGTGACAGGGGTTCGCCAGCATTTT.

This clonotype was picked up a small number of times. V usage is TRBV29-1 and J usage is TRBJ2-1, with D tentatively TRBD2 (7 bases). The CDR3 consists of 14 residues. Germline CDR1 reads SQVTM; CDR2 reads ANQGSEA. V lost 3 bases and J 8 bases, leaving 17 bases between the germline ends. The CDR3 DNA is TGCAGCGTTGACGTGGGGGGGCTGTGGGATGAGCAGTTCTTC. Translated: CSVDVGGLWDEQFF.

V and J are TRBV7-9 and TRBJ1-2; 7 bases align to TRBD1. V was pared by 5 bases and J by 4 bases, with 7 bases of the junction left unmatched. The germline gives CDR1 SEHNR, CDR2 FQNEAQ (reference sequence). The CDR3 is 14 residues long. CDR3 loop: CASSRDSVPYGYTF. For the CDR3, the DNA is TGTGCCAGCAGCAGGGACAGCGTCCCCTATGGCTACACCTTC.

This clonotype occurred a few times. This sequence joins TRBV12-3 or TRBV12-4 and TRBJ2-3; possible D gene TRBD2, 6 bases. CDR3 size: 14 residues. Between the trimmed V and J ends, which lost 5 bases and 5 bases, there was a span of 14 bases. CDR3 amino acids: CASSITSPGDTQYF. CDR3 coding DNA: TGTGCCAGCAGTATCACTAGCCCCGGAGATACGCAGTATTTT.